The 27 T cell receptor beta chains below were found in one sample sequenced in a study of cytomegalovirus exposure and HLA in healthy donors. The study ran its PCR with 60 Vbeta and 13 Jbeta primers. Measured with immunoSEQ multiplex PCR; TCRdb has only the in-frame clones, and not every one. The data hold fewer than 80,000 clones, with more than 75% observed a single time. Sequencing used PBMCs. The source is a young man in good health and CMV-seronegative.

The chain carries TRBV18 and TRBJ2-1; 7 nucleotides align to TRBD2. Per germline, CDR1 KGHSH and CDR2 LQKENI. CDR3 length equals 14 residues. V trimming: 6 bases; J trimming: 7 bases; junction bases outside the gene matches: 9. The CDR3 here is CASSRGGSNNEQFF. The DNA for the CDR3 is TGTGCCAGCTCGCGCGGGGGTTCGAATAATGAGCAGTTCTTC.

V usage is TRBV9 and J usage is TRBJ1-2; possibly TRBD1 for D (6 bases). The length of the CDR3 is 14 residues. The germline V and J ends were trimmed by 5 bases and 7 bases, with 18 bases remaining between them. From germline, CDR1 is SGDLS and CDR2 YYNGEE. CDR3 sequence (DNA): TGTGCCAGCAGTCCCGGGAGGGGGGGCTCTGGCTACACCTTC. Its protein is CASSPGRGGSGYTF.

CDR3 loop: CASLRARGNTIYF. The CDR3, as DNA: TGTGCCAGCCTGAGGGCTAGGGGAAACACCATATATTTT. The genes are TRBV28 and TRBJ1-3; D gene ambiguous. From germline, CDR1 is MDHEN and CDR2 SYDVKM. V shed 8 bases and J shed 4 bases, with 12 bases lying between them. The CDR3 sequence is 13 residues long. Using reference TRBV28 and TRBJ1-3 for the parts outside the CDR3, the full variable domain is DVKVTQSSRYLVKRTGEKVFLECVQDMDHENMFWYRQDPGLGLRLIYFSYDVKMKEKGDIPEGYSVSREKKERFSLILESASTNQTSMYLCASLRARGNTIYFGEGSWLTVV.

The CDR3 loop reads CASSQPGQRNGYTF. The DNA for the CDR3 is TGCGCCAGCAGCCAACCGGGACAGAGAAATGGCTACACCTTC. The V gene is TRBV4-1, the J gene TRBJ1-2; 7 bases agree with TRBD1. CDR1 and CDR2 (germline): MGHRA, YSYEKL. V gave up 2 bases and J gave up 6 bases; unmatched junction bases: 6. The CDR3 has 14 amino acids.

The CDR3 nucleotides are TGCGCCAGCAGCCAAGCCGGGACAGGGGCGAACTATGGCTACACCTTC. It encodes CASSQAGTGANYGYTF. The chain links TRBV4-3 to TRBJ1-2; TRBD1 matches 10 bases. The ends lost 1 base at V and 2 bases at J; junction bases unmatched: 4. The germline V gene has CDR1 LGHNA and CDR2 YSLEER. There are 16 residues in the CDR3.

The chain has TRBV6-5 and TRBJ2-7, with 8 bases that match TRBD1. After removal of 2 bases from V and 6 bases from J, the junction contained 3 bases not matched to a gene. CDR3 length: 13 residues. Germline values: CDR1 MNHEY, CDR2 SVGAGI. The CDR3 reads CASSYRQGAEQYV. The CDR3 DNA reads as TGTGCCAGCAGTTACCGTCAGGGGGCCGAGCAGTACGTC.

This clone was observed a handful of times. This sequence joins TRBV7-2 and TRBJ1-6; possibly TRBD1 for D (6 bases). Trimming removed 1 base from V and 9 bases from J, with 7 bases in between. The V gene's germline CDR1 is SGHTA and CDR2 FQGNSA. The CDR3 has 13 amino acids. CDR3 in amino acids: CASSLEGGSPLHF. In DNA form, the CDR3 reads TGTGCCAGCAGCTTAGAAGGGGGTTCACCCCTCCACTTT. Drawing the rest from reference TRBV7-2 and TRBJ1-6, the complete variable domain is GAGVSQSPSNKVTEKGKDVELRCDPISGHTALYWYRQSLGQGLEFLIYFQGNSAPDKSGLPSDRFSAERTGGSVSTLTIQRTQQEDSAVYLCASSLEGGSPLHFGNGTRLTVT.

The V gene is TRBV15, the J gene TRBJ1-4; perhaps TRBD1 as D (5 bases). Germline V gene sequence: CDR1 LNHNV, CDR2 YYDKDF (reference sequence). The CDR3 runs to 16 residues. Trimming stripped 0 bases from V and 6 bases from J, with 14 bases between. Here the CDR3 DNA reads TGTGCCACCAGCAGAGATCGGGAGGGGCCGGATGAAAAACTGTTTTTT. Its protein product is CATSRDREGPDEKLFF.

The chain links TRBV5-4 to TRBJ2-5; TRBD1 might be the D (6 bases). The end of the DNA fits TRBJ2-7 better, so the J call may be wrong. Looked up from germline, CDR1 is SGHNT and CDR2 is YYREEE (reference sequence). This CDR3 contains 16 residues. CDR3 region: CASSLGDRPLSYEQYF. CDR3 sequence (DNA): TGTGCCAGCAGCTTGGGAGACAGGCCCCTCTCCTACGAGCAGTACTTC.

The V and J genes are TRBV4-2 and TRBJ2-5; unclear D gene. Germline CDR1 LGHNA, CDR2 YNFKEQ. The CDR3 spans 12 residues. Trimming removed 0 bases at V and 3 bases at J, with 2 bases between. This chain's CDR3 is CASSQDKETQYF. DNA for the CDR3: TGTGCCAGCAGCCAAGACAAAGAGACCCAGTACTTC.

V is TRBV9 and J is TRBJ2-1, with D possibly being TRBD2 (6 bases). Germline assignment: CDR1 SGDLS and CDR2 YYNGEE. The CDR3 length is 15 residues. V dropped 0 bases and J dropped 3 bases, with 10 bases sitting between them. CDR3 sequence: CASSVGGEGYNEQFF. The DNA of the CDR3 is TGTGCCAGCAGCGTAGGCGGGGAAGGCTACAATGAGCAGTTCTTC.

The V call is TRBV29-1, the J call TRBJ2-7; D might be TRBD2 (6 bases). The CDR3 length is 11 residues. Deletions cut 6 bases from V and 3 bases from J, with 9 bases between. From germline, CDR1 is SQVTM and CDR2 ANQGSEA. The CDR3: CSVGDFYEQYF. The CDR3, as DNA: TGCAGCGTGGGGGACTTCTACGAGCAGTACTTC.

The chain carries TRBV6-5 and TRBJ2-7; 7 nucleotides align to TRBD1. The V segment lost 2 bases and the J segment 3 bases; nucleotides outside the gene matches: 7. Germline V CDR1 and CDR2: MNHEY, SVGAGI. There are 15 residues in the CDR3. The CDR3 loop reads CASSYEYRGGYEQYF. The CDR3 DNA is TGTGCCAGCAGTTACGAATACAGGGGTGGCTACGAGCAGTACTTC.

V gene TRBV5-6 combines with J gene TRBJ1-1, with TRBD1 matching 9 bases. The V segment lost 3 bases and the J segment 0 bases; nucleotides outside the gene matches: 6. The CDR3 totals 16 residues. The germline V gene encodes CDR1 SGHDT and CDR2 YYEEEE. The CDR3 region is CASSSGTGKMNTEAFF. As DNA, the CDR3 is TGTGCCAGCAGCTCCGGGACAGGGAAAATGAACACTGAAGCTTTCTTT.

For this clone: Other DNA sequences in this sample translate to the same CDR3. The chain combines TRBV6-1 with TRBJ1-5, with D possibly TRBD1 on 6 matching bases. The V and J ends lost 0 bases and 0 bases respectively, with 6 bases between them. Germline V CDR1 and CDR2: MNHNS, SASEGT. The CDR3 runs 15 residues. The CDR3 sequence: CASSEAGHSNQPQHF. The DNA of the CDR3 is TGTGCCAGCAGTGAAGCGGGACATAGCAATCAGCCCCAGCATTTT.

The gene calls are TRBV9 and TRBJ2-2, with D possibly TRBD1 on 5 matching bases. The germline gives CDR1 SGDLS, CDR2 YYNGEE. V was pared by 2 bases and J by 8 bases, with 10 bases between. CDR3 length equals 13 residues. The CDR3 sequence: CASSVWGSGELFF. The DNA for the CDR3 is TGTGCCAGCAGCGTCTGGGGCTCGGGGGAGCTGTTTTTT.

This clone was seen a handful of times. The rearrangement joins TRBV19 to TRBJ1-5; D is possibly TRBD1 (6 bases). CDR3 length: 13 residues. Germline loops: CDR1 LNHDA, CDR2 SQIVND (reference sequence). The V gene lost 6 bases and the J gene lost 4 bases, with 10 bases spanning the gap. CDR3 bases: TGTGCCAGTAGAACAGGGCGTAATCAGCCCCAGCATTTT. This sequence encodes CASRTGRNQPQHF.

V is TRBV19 and J is TRBJ1-6, with 10 nucleotides matching TRBD1. Looked up from germline, CDR1 is LNHDA and CDR2 is SQIVND (reference sequence). The CDR3 contains 17 residues. J gave up 6 bases and V 8 bases, and 13 bases lay outside the gene matches. CDR3 DNA: TGTGCCAGTCAAGGGGTGTCGGGACAGGGGTTTAATTCACCCCTCCACTTT. It encodes CASQGVSGQGFNSPLHF.

V and J are TRBV7-9 and TRBJ1-6; 8 nucleotides align to TRBD1. The J segment lost 8 bases and the V segment lost 5 bases, leaving 14 bases of the junction unmatched. The germline V gene encodes CDR1 SEHNR and CDR2 FQNEAQ (reference sequence). The CDR3 loop spans 17 amino acids. The CDR3 region has the DNA TGTGCCAGCAGCGCGAAGGCAGGGGGCGCGGTGGATTCACCCCTCCACTTT. Protein sequence: CASSAKAGGAVDSPLHF.

The rearrangement links TRBV10-3 to TRBJ1-1; D is unresolved. V dropped 1 base and J dropped 1 base, with 7 bases sitting between them. Looked up from germline, CDR1 is ENHRY and CDR2 is SYGVKD. The CDR3 runs to 14 residues. As DNA, the CDR3 is TGTGCCATCAGTGAGTTTGGAGGGAACACTGAAGCTTTCTTT. Protein product: CAISEFGGNTEAFF.

The chain is built from TRBV5-1 and TRBJ2-7; 7 bases are a match to TRBD1. The CDR3 runs to 11 residues. CDR1 is SGHRS and CDR2 is YFSETQ in the germline V gene. With V trimmed by 4 bases and J by 6 bases, 1 base remained unmatched. The DNA for the CDR3 is TGCGCCAGCAGCGGGGACAGCGAGCAGTACTTC. Protein product: CASSGDSEQYF.

This chain connects TRBV28 to TRBJ2-2; 8 positions match TRBD1. The CDR3 spans 15 residues. Germline CDR1 is MDHEN and CDR2 is SYDVKM. V trimming: 5 bases; J trimming: 7 bases; junction bases outside the gene matches: 9. CDR3 amino acids: CASSTPQGEGGELFF. CDR3 sequence (DNA): TGTGCCAGCAGTACCCCACAGGGGGAAGGCGGGGAGCTGTTTTTT. Drawing the rest from reference TRBV28 and TRBJ2-2, the complete variable domain is DVKVTQSSRYLVKRTGEKVFLECVQDMDHENMFWYRQDPGLGLRLIYFSYDVKMKEKGDIPEGYSVSREKKERFSLILESASTNQTSMYLCASSTPQGEGGELFFGEGSRLTVL.

This chain joins TRBV6-5 and TRBJ2-5, with D perhaps matching TRBD2 (6 bases). V lost 0 bases, J lost 5 bases, and 13 bases lay in between. The CDR3 totals 15 residues. CDR1 is MNHEY and CDR2 is SVGAGI in the germline V gene. The CDR3 DNA reads as TGTGCCAGCAGTTACTCCGGCGGGGATGATGAGACCCAGTACTTC. Residues: CASSYSGGDDETQYF.

This clone was seen a handful of times. The genes are TRBV9 and TRBJ1-6, with 7 bases identical to TRBD1. Unmatched junction bases numbered 7, after V lost 4 bases and J lost 6 bases. The germline V gene has CDR1 SGDLS and CDR2 YYNGEE. The CDR3 is 15 amino acids. The CDR3, as DNA: TGTGCCAGCAGCCCCCCAGGGGGTACTAATTCACCCCTCCACTTT. Translated: CASSPPGGTNSPLHF.

There are a few counts of this clone. The chain joins TRBV4-1 to TRBJ2-1; the match to TRBD2 covers 7 bases. This CDR3 spans 15 amino acids. After removal of 4 bases from V and 0 bases from J, the junction contained 3 bases not matched to a gene. Germline CDR1 is MGHRA and CDR2 is YSYEKL. CDR3 residues: CASSPSGDSYNEQFF. In DNA, the CDR3 is TGCGCCAGCAGCCCCAGCGGGGACTCCTACAATGAGCAGTTCTTC.

The chain has TRBV5-1 and TRBJ1-1; D not certain. Germline CDR1 and CDR2: SGHRS and YFSETQ. The V end lost 0 bases, the J end lost 1 base, and 7 bases lay between the germline ends. This CDR3 comprises 14 residues. CDR3 in DNA: TGCGCCAGCAGCTTGGGAGGGCAGAACACTGAAGCTTTCTTT. This gives the protein CASSLGGQNTEAFF.

The chain is built from TRBV10-3 and TRBJ1-5, with D tentatively TRBD1 (6 bases). This CDR3 region has 16 residues. The ends were cut back, 0 bases at V and 6 bases at J, with 15 bases in the middle. In germline, CDR1 is ENHRY, CDR2 SYGVKD. The CDR3 here is CAISESRGGAGQPQHF. The CDR3 region has the DNA TGTGCCATCAGTGAGTCGAGGGGGGGCGCAGGTCAGCCCCAGCATTTT.